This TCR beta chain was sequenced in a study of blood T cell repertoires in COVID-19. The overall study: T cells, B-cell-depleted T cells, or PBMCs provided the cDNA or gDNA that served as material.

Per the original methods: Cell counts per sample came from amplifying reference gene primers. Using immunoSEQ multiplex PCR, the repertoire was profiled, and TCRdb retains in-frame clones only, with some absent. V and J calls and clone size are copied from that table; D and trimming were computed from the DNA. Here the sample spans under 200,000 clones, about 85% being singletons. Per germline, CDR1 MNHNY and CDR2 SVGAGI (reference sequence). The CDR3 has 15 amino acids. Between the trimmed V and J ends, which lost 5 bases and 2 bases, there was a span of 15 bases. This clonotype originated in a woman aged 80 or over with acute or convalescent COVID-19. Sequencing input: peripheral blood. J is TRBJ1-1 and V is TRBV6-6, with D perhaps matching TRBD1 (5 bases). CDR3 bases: TGTGCCAGCAGTGCCACAGGCCGGAAAAACACTGAAGCTTTCTTT. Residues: CASSATGRKNTEAFF.